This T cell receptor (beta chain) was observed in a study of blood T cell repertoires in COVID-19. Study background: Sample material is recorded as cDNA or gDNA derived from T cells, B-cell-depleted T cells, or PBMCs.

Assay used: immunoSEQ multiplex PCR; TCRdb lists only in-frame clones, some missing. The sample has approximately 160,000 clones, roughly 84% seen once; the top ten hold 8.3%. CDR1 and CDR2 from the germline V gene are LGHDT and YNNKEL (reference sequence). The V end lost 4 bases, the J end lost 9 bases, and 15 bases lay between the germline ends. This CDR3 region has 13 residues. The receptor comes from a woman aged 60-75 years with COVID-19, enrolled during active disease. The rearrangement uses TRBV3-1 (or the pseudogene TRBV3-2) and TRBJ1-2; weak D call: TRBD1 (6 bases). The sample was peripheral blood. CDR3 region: CASSPGQSRSYTF. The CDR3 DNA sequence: TGTGCCAGCAGCCCGGGACAATCAAGAAGCTACACCTTC.